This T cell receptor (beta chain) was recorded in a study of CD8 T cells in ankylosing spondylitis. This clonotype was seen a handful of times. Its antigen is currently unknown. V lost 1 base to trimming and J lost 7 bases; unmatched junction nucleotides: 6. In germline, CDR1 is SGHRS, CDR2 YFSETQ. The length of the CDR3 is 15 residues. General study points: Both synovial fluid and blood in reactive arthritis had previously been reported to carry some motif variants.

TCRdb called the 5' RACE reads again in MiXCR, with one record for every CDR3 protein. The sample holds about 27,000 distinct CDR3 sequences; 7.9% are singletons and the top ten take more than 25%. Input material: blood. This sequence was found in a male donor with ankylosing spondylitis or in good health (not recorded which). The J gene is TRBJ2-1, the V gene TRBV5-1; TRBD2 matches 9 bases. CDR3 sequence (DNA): TGCGCCAGCAGCTTGTTTAGCGGGGGACCGAATGAGCAGTTCTTC. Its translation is CASSLFSGGPNEQFF.